These 20 T cell receptor beta chains were sequenced from one sample in a study of OX40 agonist ivuxolimab in advanced cancers. Sequencing was performed with immunoSEQ multiplex PCR; in TCRdb, only in-frame clones are kept and a portion is missing. This table holds roughly 70,000 clones, about 91% found once. Sequences were derived from CD4+ or CD8+ T cells sorted from blood, sampled in a trial of the OX40 agonist ivuxolimab. The receptor set was obtained from an adult with an advanced solid tumor such as melanoma, head and neck, liver or kidney cancer.

This sequence joins TRBV10-3 and TRBJ2-2; 7 positions agree with TRBD1. Germline CDR1 is ENHRY and CDR2 is SYGVKD. Trimming removed 6 bases from V and 0 bases from J; junction bases left unmatched: 10. The CDR3 length is 17 residues. The CDR3 here is CAISSVQGKANTGELFF. The CDR3 nucleotides read TGTGCCATCAGCAGCGTACAGGGGAAAGCGAACACCGGGGAGCTGTTTTTT.

The chain joins TRBV5-6 to TRBJ1-2, with 10 bases fitting TRBD1. CDR1 is SGHDT and CDR2 is YYEEEE in the germline V gene. With V trimmed by 6 bases and J by 7 bases, 9 bases remained unmatched. The CDR3 has 14 residues. The chain's CDR3 is CASNKRQGAAGYTF. DNA of the CDR3: TGTGCCAGCAACAAAAGACAGGGGGCTGCTGGCTACACCTTC.

This chain uses TRBV2 with TRBJ2-7; 8 bases match TRBD1. Germline V gene sequence: CDR1 SNHLY, CDR2 FYNNEI. With 11 bases clipped from V and 1 base from J, the junction kept 4 bases outside the gene matches. The CDR3 runs 12 residues. For the CDR3, the DNA is TGTGCCTTCCGGGACAGGTCCTACGAGCAGTACTTC. It translates to CAFRDRSYEQYF.

This clone showed up just once. The V and J genes are TRBV28 and TRBJ1-1; D perhaps matches TRBD1 (5 bases). V was cut by 7 bases and J by 3 bases, with 15 bases left in between. CDR1 is MDHEN, CDR2 SYDVKM, per germline. The length of the CDR3 is 14 residues. The CDR3, as DNA: TGTGCCAGCAACCCGGGGGGGGAGGACACTGAAGCTTTCTTT. Its protein is CASNPGGEDTEAFF.

The chain carries TRBV28 and TRBJ1-4; perhaps TRBD1 as D (6 bases). The germline V and J ends were trimmed by 6 bases and 6 bases, with 11 bases remaining between them. This CDR3 spans 13 amino acids. Germline V gene data show CDR1 as MDHEN and CDR2 as SYDVKM. For the CDR3, the DNA is TGTGCCAGCAGCCCAAGGGGGGATGAAAAACTGTTTTTT. Translation gives CASSPRGDEKLFF.

The genes are TRBV11-2 and TRBJ1-2, with D maybe TRBD1 (6 bases). V was cut by 5 bases and J by 4 bases, with 26 bases left in between. The germline CDR1 and CDR2 sequences are SGHAT and FQNNGV. CDR3 length: 18 residues. The CDR3 here is CASSASPRGAKTRYGYTF. The CDR3 region has the DNA TGTGCCAGCAGCGCCTCCCCCAGGGGAGCGAAAACCCGCTATGGCTACACCTTC.

The chain carries TRBV27 and TRBJ1-1; 8 nucleotides line up with TRBD1. The CDR3 covers 14 residues. V was pared by 6 bases and J by 2 bases, with 5 bases of the junction left unmatched. CDR1 is MNHEY and CDR2 is SMNVEV in the germline V gene (reference sequence). The CDR3 bases are TGTGCCAGCAGACGGACAGGGTCAAACACTGAAGCTTTCTTT. Its protein product is CASRRTGSNTEAFF.

This clone was recorded a few times. V and J are TRBV6-4 and TRBJ1-6, with D hard to call. Trimming stripped 0 bases from V and 9 bases from J, with 6 bases between. This CDR3 has 13 amino acids. Germline CDR1 and CDR2: MRHNA and SNTAGT. The CDR3: CASSDSDGSPLHF. For the CDR3, the DNA is TGTGCCAGCAGTGACTCCGACGGTTCACCCCTCCACTTT.

The DNA of the CDR3 is TGTGCCATCAGTTTGACGGGGCTGGAAGATGGCTACACCTTC. Amino acid sequence: CAISLTGLEDGYTF. V is TRBV10-3 and J is TRBJ1-2; weak D call: TRBD1 (5 bases). In germline, CDR1 is ENHRY, CDR2 SYGVKD. The CDR3 length is 14 residues. The V and J ends lost 5 bases and 6 bases respectively, with 16 bases between them.

The V call is TRBV6-5, the J call TRBJ1-5, with D unresolved. Germline V lookup: CDR1 MNHEY, CDR2 SVGAGI. The ends were cut back, 3 bases at V and 7 bases at J, with 16 bases in the middle. The CDR3 consists of 15 residues. The CDR3 DNA reads as TGTGCCAGCAGTTATAAGGTGGGGAATTCCCAGCCCCAGCATTTT. Amino acids: CASSYKVGNSQPQHF.

The rearrangement uses TRBV4-1 and TRBJ2-5, with 8 bases lining up with TRBD2. The germline gives CDR1 MGHRA, CDR2 YSYEKL. Trimming at V came to 1 base and at J to 3 bases, leaving 4 bases not matched to a gene. CDR3 length: 15 amino acids. The CDR3 DNA sequence: TGCGCCAGCAGCCAAGGGGGGACTAGTAAAGAGACCCAGTACTTC. Translated, it gives CASSQGGTSKETQYF.

J is TRBJ1-1 and V is TRBV30, with D perhaps TRBD1 (6 bases). The CDR3 loop spans 12 amino acids. Germline V gives CDR1 GTSNPN, CDR2 SVGIG (reference sequence). Trimming pared 5 bases from V and 1 base from J, leaving 8 bases between. The CDR3 protein is CAWDRTNTEAFF. In nucleotides, the CDR3 is TGTGCCTGGGACAGGACGAACACTGAAGCTTTCTTT.

This clone came up once. The V call is TRBV19, the J call TRBJ1-6; perhaps TRBD1 as D (5 bases). The CDR3 is made up of 17 amino acids. From germline, CDR1 is LNHDA and CDR2 SQIVND (reference sequence). V lost 5 bases and J lost 7, with 21 bases in between. CDR3 coding DNA: TGTGCCAGTAGTGAGCAGACAGAAGCCTCCCTGAATTCACCCCTCCACTTT. Translating gives CASSEQTEASLNSPLHF.

The chain links TRBV5-4 to TRBJ2-3; tentative D call: TRBD2 (7 bases). V was clipped by 5 bases and J by 5 bases, with 18 bases between them. CDR3 size: 15 residues. The V gene's germline CDR1 is SGHNT and CDR2 YYREEE (reference sequence). CDR3 nucleotides: TGTGCCAGCAGACCTCCTAGCGGAGGGGGAGATACGCAGTATTTT. This encodes CASRPPSGGGDTQYF.

The chain combines TRBV19 with TRBJ2-1, with a weak D call TRBD1 (6 bases). The germline gives CDR1 LNHDA, CDR2 SQIVND (reference sequence). This CDR3 is built from 13 residues. V lost 5 bases and J lost 7, with 12 bases in between. CDR3 residues: CASSPDRKNEQFF. The CDR3 DNA is TGTGCCAGTAGTCCCGACAGGAAGAATGAGCAGTTCTTC.

The V call is TRBV5-8, the J call TRBJ1-1; D perhaps matches TRBD1 (5 bases). Trimming removed 4 bases at V and 3 bases at J, with 16 bases between. This CDR3 spans 15 amino acids. Germline V lookup: CDR1 SGHTS, CDR2 YDEGEE. The chain's CDR3 is CASSPRGAVHTEAFF. CDR3 DNA: TGTGCCAGCAGCCCCCGGGGCGCGGTCCACACTGAAGCTTTCTTT.

J is TRBJ1-5 and V is TRBV19; D uncertain. V dropped 7 bases and J dropped 7 bases, with 23 bases sitting between them. The CDR3 sequence is 16 residues long. Germline V gene data show CDR1 as LNHDA and CDR2 as SQIVND (reference sequence). The chain's CDR3 is CASTYGGRGFIQPQHF. The DNA of the CDR3 is TGTGCCAGTACCTACGGAGGGCGCGGATTTATCCAGCCCCAGCATTTT.

The rearrangement uses TRBV18 and TRBJ2-5, with D unresolved. The CDR3 has 13 amino acids. The V gene's germline CDR1 is KGHSH and CDR2 LQKENI. Between the trimmed V and J ends, which lost 2 bases and 2 bases, there was a span of 6 bases. The CDR3 DNA reads TGTGCCAGCTCACCAGGAGTACAAGAGACCCAGTACTTC. Translation gives CASSPGVQETQYF. The variable domain in full, completed from reference TRBV18 and TRBJ2-5, reads NAGVMQNPRHLVRRRGQEARLRCSPMKGHSHVYWYRQLPEEGLKFMVYLQKENIIDESGMPKERFSAEFPKEGPSILRIQQVVRGDSAAYFCASSPGVQETQYFGPGTRLLVL.

This clone was recorded once. This sequence joins TRBV5-4 and TRBJ2-4, with 9 nucleotides matching TRBD1. V shed 6 bases and J 5 bases; nucleotides not matched to a gene: 9. The length of the CDR3 is 15 residues. The germline V gene has CDR1 SGHNT and CDR2 YYREEE (reference sequence). In nucleotides, the CDR3 is TGTGCCAGCACCCTGGGACAGGGACGCGAAAACATTCAGTACTTC. It specifies CASTLGQGRENIQYF.

This clone showed up just once. The chain couples TRBV6-1 to TRBJ2-5; possible D gene TRBD1, 5 bases. V was cut by 3 bases and J by 10 bases, with 18 bases left in between. Germline V lookup: CDR1 MNHNS, CDR2 SASEGT. The CDR3 has 14 residues. The CDR3 protein is CASSDPPYPRDQYF. In DNA, the CDR3 is TGTGCCAGCAGTGACCCACCCTACCCCAGGGACCAGTACTTC.